One sample yielded the 24 T cell receptor beta chains listed below, sequenced in a study of T cells in tumors after PD-1 blockade. The method was immunoSEQ multiplex PCR; TCRdb's version includes in-frame clones alone and lacks a portion of them. The sample lists more than 40,000 clones, 65% to 80% seen once, with 8.7% in the top ten. The sample consisted of PBMCs, taken before anti-PD-1 therapy. The receptors derive from a human donor with advanced basal cell or squamous cell carcinoma (not recorded which).

In its sample, this clone was seen a few times. This rearrangement joins TRBV3-1 (or the pseudogene TRBV3-2) to TRBJ1-5; D not resolved. CDR1 and CDR2 (germline): LGHDT, YNNKEL (reference sequence). The CDR3 has 12 amino acids. The ends were cut back, 5 bases at V and 8 bases at J, with 10 bases in the middle. CDR3 coding DNA: TGTGCCAGCAGCGCAACTGGCGAGCCCCAGCATTTT. Translation: CASSATGEPQHF.

V usage is TRBV2 and J usage is TRBJ2-1; a weak D match, TRBD2 (5 bases). The CDR3 runs 16 residues. Trimming shortened V by 3 bases and J by 1 base, and 13 bases separated the two germline ends. Germline CDR1 reads SNHLY; CDR2 reads FYNNEI. CDR3 DNA: TGTGCCAGCAGTGAGCGTGACTATCAATCCTACAATGAGCAGTTCTTC. This gives the protein CASSERDYQSYNEQFF. Drawing the rest from reference TRBV2 and TRBJ2-1, the complete variable domain is EPEVTQTPSHQVTQMGQEVILRCVPISNHLYFYWYRQILGQKVEFLVSFYNNEISEKSEIFDDQFSVERPDGSNFTLKIRSTKLEDSAMYFCASSERDYQSYNEQFFGPGTRLTVL.

The V and J genes are TRBV19 and TRBJ2-7; D is perhaps TRBD1 (6 bases). The CDR3 has 16 residues. Germline loops: CDR1 LNHDA, CDR2 SQIVND (reference sequence). The germline V and J ends were trimmed by 6 bases and 1 base, with 19 bases remaining between them. The CDR3 nucleotides are TGTGCCAGTAGGACATCTTCAGGGGCCAGTTCCTACGAGCAGTACTTC. It codes for CASRTSSGASSYEQYF.

The rearrangement uses TRBV4-1 and TRBJ1-4; TRBD1 matches 8 bases. Trimming took 4 bases from V and 6 from J; bases not matched to a gene: 10. This CDR3 region has 16 residues. Germline V gene data show CDR1 as MGHRA and CDR2 as YSYEKL. The CDR3 bases are TGCGCCAGCAGCCGAGACTCAGGGGGCGCATATGAAAAACTGTTTTTT. Amino acids: CASSRDSGGAYEKLFF.

This chain joins TRBV5-1 and TRBJ2-1, with 7 bases identical to TRBD2. The CDR3 runs 14 residues. In germline, CDR1 is SGHRS, CDR2 YFSETQ. With 4 bases clipped from V and 8 bases from J, the junction kept 9 bases outside the gene matches. Here the CDR3 reads CASSPVAGRYEQFF. Written as DNA, the CDR3 is TGCGCCAGCAGCCCGGTAGCGGGTAGGTATGAGCAGTTCTTC.

The rearrangement uses TRBV2 and TRBJ2-1, with 8 nucleotides matching TRBD2. The CDR3 sequence is 15 residues long. CDR1 is SNHLY and CDR2 is FYNNEI in the germline V gene. Germline trimming cut 2 bases from V and 5 bases from J; bases unmatched to any gene: 5. The CDR3 region has the DNA TGTGCCAGCAGTGAAAGCGGGAGAATCCACAATGAGCAGTTCTTC. Amino acid sequence: CASSESGRIHNEQFF.

The chain has TRBV5-3 and TRBJ2-7, with 8 positions matching TRBD1. TRBV5-3 is classed as an ORF, of uncertain function. The CDR3 contains 15 residues. Trimming cost V 2 bases and J 2 bases; bases outside gene matches: 6. Here the CDR3 DNA reads TGTGCCAGAAGCTTACACGGACAGGGCGCCTACGAGCAGTACTTC. It specifies CARSLHGQGAYEQYF.

The chain carries TRBV7-9 and TRBJ1-1; no definite D call. The CDR3 loop spans 10 amino acids. CDR1 and CDR2 (germline): SEHNR, FQNEAQ (reference sequence). Trimming pared 8 bases from V and 0 bases from J, leaving 1 base between. Here the CDR3 DNA reads TGTGCCAGCGTGAACACTGAAGCTTTCTTT. Translating gives CASVNTEAFF.

This clone was detected only once. This rearrangement joins TRBV7-9 to TRBJ1-2; 7 bases map to TRBD1. The germline V gene has CDR1 SEHNR and CDR2 FQNEAQ (reference sequence). The CDR3 is 16 residues long. V gave up 4 bases and J gave up 4 bases; unmatched junction bases: 12. The CDR3 DNA reads as TGTGCCAGCAGCTCCCTTCAGGGGGGATTTGGCTATGGCTACACCTTC. This gives the protein CASSSLQGGFGYGYTF.

V and J are TRBV9 and TRBJ1-2, with 7 bases identical to TRBD1. CDR1 and CDR2 (germline): SGDLS, YYNGEE. After removal of 4 bases from V and 3 bases from J, the junction contained 12 bases not matched to a gene. CDR3 length: 16 residues. CDR3 in DNA: TGTGCCAGCAGCCCCATCCCTCCCACAGGGGACTATGGCTACACCTTC. As protein: CASSPIPPTGDYGYTF.

This clone has only a few counts. CDR3 loop: CASSQAVGGGGRSRTDTQYF. The CDR3 DNA follows: TGTGCCAGCAGCCAGGCCGTGGGCGGGGGTGGAAGATCTCGCACAGATACGCAGTATTTT. The rearrangement joins TRBV3-1 (or the pseudogene TRBV3-2) to TRBJ2-3; 7 positions agree with TRBD2. Trimming took 3 bases from V and 1 from J; bases not matched to a gene: 19. The CDR3 loop spans 20 amino acids. CDR1 and CDR2 (germline): LGHDT, YNNKEL (reference sequence).

J is TRBJ2-3 and V is TRBV15; D is possibly TRBD1 (5 bases). CDR3 length equals 14 residues. V was cut by 0 bases and J by 9 bases, with 13 bases left in between. The germline V gene encodes CDR1 LNHNV and CDR2 YYDKDF (reference sequence). CDR3 bases: TGTGCCACCAGCAGAGATGGGGAAAAGGGGACGCAGTATTTT. Protein product: CATSRDGEKGTQYF.

The V and J genes are TRBV19 and TRBJ2-3; D assignment may be TRBD1 or TRBD2 (5 bases each). V dropped 3 bases and J dropped 6 bases, with 10 bases sitting between them. The CDR3 runs to 13 residues. Germline assignment: CDR1 LNHDA and CDR2 SQIVND (reference sequence). The chain's CDR3 is CASSIEGTDTQYF. The CDR3, as DNA: TGTGCCAGTAGTATCGAAGGGACGGATACGCAGTATTTT.

V gene TRBV14 combines with J gene TRBJ2-5; 7 nucleotides line up with TRBD2. CDR3 length: 13 residues. With V trimmed by 6 bases and J by 5 bases, 6 bases remained unmatched. Germline-derived CDR1 and CDR2 are SGHDN and FVKESK. DNA of the CDR3: TGTGCCAGCAGTCCGGGAGGAGGGGAGACCCAGTACTTC. Its translation is CASSPGGGETQYF.

The chain combines TRBV4-1 with TRBJ2-7, with 10 bases identical to TRBD1. V was clipped by 3 bases and J by 6 bases; unmatched bases: 14. The length of the CDR3 is 17 residues. The germline CDR1 and CDR2 sequences are MGHRA and YSYEKL. The DNA for the CDR3 is TGCGCCAGCAGCCACTCCGATACGGGACAGGGGACTTTCGAGCAGTACTTC. Its protein is CASSHSDTGQGTFEQYF.

By sample share, this clone is medium-sized. J is TRBJ2-7 and V is TRBV15; TRBD2 aligns across 10 bases. Trimming at V came to 5 bases and at J to 2 bases, leaving 9 bases not matched to a gene. The germline V gene has CDR1 LNHNV and CDR2 YYDKDF (reference sequence). The CDR3 is made up of 16 amino acids. The CDR3: CATSEAKREGAYEQYF. The CDR3 coding sequence is TGTGCCACCAGCGAGGCCAAGCGGGAGGGGGCCTACGAGCAGTACTTC.

Here the CDR3 reads CASSPGGGSSYEQYF. The CDR3, as DNA: TGTGCCAGCAGCCCAGGAGGGGGAAGCTCCTACGAGCAGTACTTC. The chain has TRBV3-1 (or the pseudogene TRBV3-2) and TRBJ2-7; D may be TRBD1 or TRBD2 (6 bases each). Per germline, CDR1 LGHDT and CDR2 YNNKEL (reference sequence). The CDR3 covers 15 residues. Trimming left V 4 bases short and J 0 bases short, with 13 bases between.

The CDR3 region has the DNA TGTGCCAGCTCACCAGACGGATCAAACACCGGGGAGCTGTTTTTT. Its protein is CASSPDGSNTGELFF. This chain links TRBV18 with TRBJ2-2, with D uncertain. V was trimmed by 2 bases and J by 2 bases, leaving 9 bases between them. The germline gives CDR1 KGHSH, CDR2 LQKENI. CDR3 length: 15 amino acids.

The chain joins TRBV5-6 to TRBJ1-1; 9 positions agree with TRBD1. In germline, CDR1 is SGHDT, CDR2 YYEEEE. There are 14 residues in the CDR3. The trim removed 4 bases at V and 5 bases at J, leaving 6 bases unmatched. The CDR3: CASSPGQGRTEAFF. CDR3 DNA: TGTGCCAGCAGCCCGGGACAGGGTCGGACTGAAGCTTTCTTT.

The CDR3 sequence is CASSFLAGSTGELFF. The DNA of the CDR3 is TGCGCCAGCAGCTTCCTAGCGGGGAGCACCGGGGAGCTGTTTTTT. The chain links TRBV5-1 to TRBJ2-2; 9 nucleotides match TRBD2. J lost 4 bases, V lost 2 bases, and 3 bases had no gene match. Germline V gives CDR1 SGHRS, CDR2 YFSETQ. The CDR3 is 15 amino acids.

The chain couples TRBV12-2 to TRBJ2-1; no check of the table's D call, TRBD2, against the DNA was made. TRBV12-2 represents a pseudogene. This CDR3 has 16 residues. CDR3 residues: CASRSWEGVELGEQFF. As DNA, the CDR3 is TGTGCAAGTCGCTCTTGGGAGGGAGTGGAGTTGGGTGAGCAGTTCTTC.

The chain couples TRBV6-2 or TRBV6-3 to TRBJ1-4; D ambiguous. Deletions cut 5 bases from V and 3 bases from J, with 10 bases between. Per germline, CDR1 MNHEY and CDR2 SVGEGT. The length of the CDR3 is 14 residues. The CDR3 nucleotides are TGTGCCAGCAGTGCGGGGTGGTCTAATGAAAAACTGTTTTTT. Its translation is CASSAGWSNEKLFF.

The V call is TRBV7-8, the J call TRBJ2-2; D could derive from TRBD1 or TRBD2 (6 bases each). Per the germline V gene, CDR1 is SGHVS and CDR2 is FQNEAQ. V was clipped by 1 base and J by 2 bases, with 11 bases between them. This CDR3 contains 16 residues. The DNA of the CDR3 is TGTGCCAGCAGCTTAGGCGGGACAATTAACACCGGGGAGCTGTTTTTT. Encoded protein: CASSLGGTINTGELFF.

This clone has just a few counts. The J gene is TRBJ1-5, the V gene TRBV2; TRBD1 matches at 7 bases. Germline V CDR1 and CDR2: SNHLY, FYNNEI. With 5 bases clipped from V and 1 base from J, the junction kept 8 bases outside the gene matches. This CDR3 contains 16 residues. The CDR3 loop reads CASSRQGGRSNQPQHF. CDR3 coding DNA: TGTGCCAGCAGTCGACAGGGAGGTCGGAGCAATCAGCCCCAGCATTTT. Supplemented by reference TRBV2 and TRBJ1-5, the full variable domain reads EPEVTQTPSHQVTQMGQEVILRCVPISNHLYFYWYRQILGQKVEFLVSFYNNEISEKSEIFDDQFSVERPDGSNFTLKIRSTKLEDSAMYFCASSRQGGRSNQPQHFGDGTRLSIL.